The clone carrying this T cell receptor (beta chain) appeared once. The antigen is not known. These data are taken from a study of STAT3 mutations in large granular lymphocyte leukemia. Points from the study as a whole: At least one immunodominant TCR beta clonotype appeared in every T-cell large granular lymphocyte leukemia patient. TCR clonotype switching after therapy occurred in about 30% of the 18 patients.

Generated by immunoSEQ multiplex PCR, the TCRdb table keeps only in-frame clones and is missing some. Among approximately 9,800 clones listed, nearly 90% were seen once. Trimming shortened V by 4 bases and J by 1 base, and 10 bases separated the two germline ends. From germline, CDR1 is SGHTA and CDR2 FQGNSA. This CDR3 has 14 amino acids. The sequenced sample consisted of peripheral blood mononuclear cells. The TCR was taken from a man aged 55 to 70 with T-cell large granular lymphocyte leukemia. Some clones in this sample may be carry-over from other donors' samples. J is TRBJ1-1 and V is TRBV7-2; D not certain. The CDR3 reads CASSSFGGNTEAFF. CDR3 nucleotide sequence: TGTGCCAGCAGCTCCTTCGGCGGGAACACTGAAGCTTTCTTT.